The 4 T cell receptor beta chains below all came from one sample that was sequenced in a study of blood T cell repertoires in COVID-19. TCRdb's copy holds only in-frame clones and misses some; the assay was immunoSEQ multiplex PCR. Of approximately 89,000 clones listed, 65% to 85% are singletons. The sequencing sample was made of peripheral blood. Source of these receptors: a man between 65 and 85 years old with COVID-19, enrolled during active disease.

The rearrangement uses TRBV7-2 and TRBJ1-2, with D possibly matching TRBD1 (5 bases). Germline V lookup: CDR1 SGHTA, CDR2 FQGNSA. V was pared by 3 bases and J by 1 base, with 9 bases between. This CDR3 is 14 amino acids long. CDR3 sequence: CASSFGGFNYGYTF. CDR3 bases: TGTGCCAGCAGCTTTGGGGGGTTTAACTATGGCTACACCTTC.

This chain joins TRBV7-2 and TRBJ1-1, with D maybe TRBD1 (6 bases). There are 15 residues in the CDR3. CDR1 is SGHTA, CDR2 FQGNSA, per germline. Trimming took off 5 bases at V and 4 bases at J, with 17 bases between the two ends. As DNA, the CDR3 is TGTGCCAGCAGCGCCCAGACAGGCGGCGGCACTGAAGCTTTCTTT. Encoded protein: CASSAQTGGGTEAFF. The full variable domain, with the rest looked up from reference TRBV7-2 and TRBJ1-1, is GAGVSQSPSNKVTEKGKDVELRCDPISGHTALYWYRQSLGQGLEFLIYFQGNSAPDKSGLPSDRFSAERTGGSVSTLTIQRTQQEDSAVYLCASSAQTGGGTEAFFGQGTRLTVV.

The chain joins TRBV7-3 to TRBJ2-5; 9 nucleotides agree with TRBD1. CDR3 length: 15 amino acids. CDR1 is SGHTA and CDR2 is FQGTGA in the germline V gene. J gave up 4 bases and V 2 bases, and 5 bases lay outside the gene matches. In DNA form, the CDR3 reads TGTGCCAGCAGCTTAGGGGGACAGGGTGGAGAGACCCAGTACTTC. Its translation: CASSLGGQGGETQYF.

The J gene is TRBJ1-1, the V gene TRBV19, with 10 positions matching TRBD1. Per the germline V gene, CDR1 is LNHDA and CDR2 is SQIVND (reference sequence). This CDR3 spans 16 amino acids. V shed 7 bases and J 2 bases; nucleotides not matched to a gene: 10. The CDR3 loop reads CASIALDRGDNTEAFF. The CDR3 nucleotides read TGTGCCAGTATTGCCTTGGACAGGGGGGATAACACTGAAGCTTTCTTT.